These 25 T cell receptor beta chains were sequenced from one sample in a study of OX40 agonist ivuxolimab in advanced cancers. Data came from immunoSEQ multiplex PCR; TCRdb stores just in-frame clones and leaves some out. The table records tens of thousands of clones, 70% to 80% of them present only once. The specimen comprised CD4+ or CD8+ T cells sorted from blood, sampled in a trial of the OX40 agonist ivuxolimab. These receptors originate from an adult with an advanced solid tumor such as melanoma, head and neck, liver or kidney cancer.

This clone appeared a few times. V usage is TRBV27 and J usage is TRBJ2-2; possible D gene TRBD2, 6 bases. The CDR3 contains 17 residues. Looked up from germline, CDR1 is MNHEY and CDR2 is SMNVEV (reference sequence). The V gene lost 1 base and the J gene lost 4 bases, with 16 bases spanning the gap. The CDR3: CASSLWATGGGTGELFF. For the CDR3, the DNA is TGTGCCAGCAGTTTATGGGCTACCGGGGGTGGCACCGGGGAGCTGTTTTTT.

V usage is TRBV7-3 and J usage is TRBJ2-5; D is possibly TRBD1 (6 bases). V gave up 6 bases and J gave up 2 bases, with 10 bases separating them. The germline gives CDR1 SGHTA, CDR2 FQGTGA. The CDR3 extends over 13 amino acids. The CDR3 nucleotides are TGTGCCAGCAGAAGGACAGTTCAAGAGACCCAGTACTTC. It encodes CASRRTVQETQYF.

The sample holds one count of this clone. V usage is TRBV30 and J usage is TRBJ2-1; TRBD1 matches at 9 bases. Germline V gene data show CDR1 as GTSNPN and CDR2 as SVGIG (reference sequence). The V segment lost 5 bases and the J segment 3 bases; nucleotides outside the gene matches: 5. CDR3 length equals 14 residues. The CDR3 protein is CAWLSGQGYNEQFF. In DNA form, the CDR3 reads TGTGCCTGGTTATCGGGACAGGGCTACAATGAGCAGTTCTTC.

This rearrangement joins TRBV6-5 to TRBJ2-7; no firm D call. The CDR3 spans 12 residues. V was shortened by 6 bases and J by 1 base, with 7 bases between the two germline ends. Germline V gives CDR1 MNHEY, CDR2 SVGAGI. This CDR3 is CASRYDSYEQYF. CDR3 coding DNA: TGTGCCAGCAGGTACGATTCCTACGAGCAGTACTTC.

The chain joins TRBV19 to TRBJ1-6; 7 bases fit TRBD1. Germline CDR1 reads LNHDA; CDR2 reads SQIVND (reference sequence). The CDR3 loop spans 14 amino acids. V trimming: 5 bases; J trimming: 6 bases; junction bases outside the gene matches: 4. The CDR3, as DNA: TGTGCCAGTAGTTTAAACAGGGGTAATTCACCCCTCCACTTT. Protein sequence: CASSLNRGNSPLHF.

The chain employs TRBV2 and TRBJ2-5; D is uncertain. Germline CDR1 is SNHLY and CDR2 is FYNNEI. V was shortened by 5 bases and J by 2 bases, with 12 bases between the two germline ends. The CDR3 runs 14 residues. CDR3 DNA: TGTGCCAGCAGTACCAGCGACACTCAAGAGACCCAGTACTTC. Protein sequence: CASSTSDTQETQYF.

J is TRBJ1-5 and V is TRBV6-5; D might be TRBD1 (5 bases). V lost 7 bases and J 0 bases, leaving 13 bases between the germline ends. Germline CDR1 and CDR2: MNHEY and SVGAGI. This CDR3 is 15 amino acids long. The CDR3 sequence: CASKRDGYSNQPQHF. The CDR3 region has the DNA TGTGCCAGCAAGAGGGACGGCTATAGCAATCAGCCCCAGCATTTT.

This clone came up once. V gene TRBV11-2 combines with J gene TRBJ2-5; D unclear. Germline CDR1 reads SGHAT; CDR2 reads FQNNGV. Trimming took off 5 bases at V and 5 bases at J, with 6 bases between the two ends. The CDR3 has 11 amino acids. In DNA, the CDR3 is TGTGCCAGCAGCGGCTATGAGACCCAGTACTTC. As protein: CASSGYETQYF.

In nucleotides, the CDR3 is TGCGCCAGCAGCTTGGGGGACAGGGTAACCTACGAGCAGTACTTC. This encodes CASSLGDRVTYEQYF. This chain uses TRBV5-1 with TRBJ2-7, with 9 bases that match TRBD1. The V gene's germline CDR1 is SGHRS and CDR2 YFSETQ. The CDR3 sequence is 15 residues long. Trimming at V came to 0 bases and at J to 2 bases, leaving 3 bases not matched to a gene.

This rearrangement joins TRBV6-1 to TRBJ1-2; 9 bases fit TRBD1. This CDR3 comprises 12 residues. The J segment lost 11 bases and the V segment lost 6 bases, leaving 7 bases of the junction unmatched. Germline CDR1 reads MNHNS; CDR2 reads SASEGT. The CDR3 loop is CASRPGQGPYTF. As DNA, the CDR3 is TGTGCCAGCAGACCGGGACAGGGCCCTTACACCTTC.

The J gene is TRBJ1-4, the V gene TRBV28, with D possibly being TRBD1 (5 bases). V was pared by 7 bases and J by 7 bases, with 13 bases between. Germline V lookup: CDR1 MDHEN, CDR2 SYDVKM. CDR3 length equals 13 residues. The CDR3 DNA reads TGTGCCAGCACGGACCCAGGGCCTGAAAAACTGTTTTTT. Translating gives CASTDPGPEKLFF. Combining the CDR3 with reference TRBV28 and TRBJ1-4 gives the whole variable domain DVKVTQSSRYLVKRTGEKVFLECVQDMDHENMFWYRQDPGLGLRLIYFSYDVKMKEKGDIPEGYSVSREKKERFSLILESASTNQTSMYLCASTDPGPEKLFFGSGTQLSVL.

J is TRBJ1-2 and V is TRBV25-1, with a possible D match to TRBD1 (5 bases). There are 16 residues in the CDR3. V was trimmed by 1 base and J by 5 bases, leaving 17 bases between them. Germline V gives CDR1 MGHDK, CDR2 SYGVNS. For the CDR3, the DNA is TGTGCCAGCAGTGAATGGCGGGGACCGTCTCCATATGGCTACACCTTC. It encodes CASSEWRGPSPYGYTF.

This chain links TRBV29-1 with TRBJ1-5, with D possibly being TRBD1 (6 bases). Deletions cut 6 bases from V and 0 bases from J, with 6 bases between. CDR1 and CDR2 (germline): SQVTM, ANQGSEA. The CDR3 consists of 12 residues. CDR3 residues: CSVGHSNQPQHF. Written as DNA, the CDR3 is TGCAGCGTGGGACATAGCAATCAGCCCCAGCATTTT.

Points on this clone: One junction end does not reproduce the germline sequence, and a read error may be involved. The chain joins TRBV29-1 to TRBJ2-2; D not certain. Per germline, CDR1 SQVTM and CDR2 ANQGSEA. The CDR3 loop spans 12 amino acids. The CDR3 loop is CSAEGWTGELFF. DNA of the CDR3: TGCAGCGCTGAAGGGTGGACCGGGGAGCTGTTTTTT.

This chain uses TRBV29-1 with TRBJ2-3; TRBD2 agrees at 10 bases. The V gene end was trimmed by 8 bases and the J gene end by 4 bases; junction bases not matched to a gene: 9. This CDR3 region has 14 residues. Germline V gene lookup returns CDR1 SQVTM and CDR2 ANQGSEA. For the CDR3, the DNA is TGCAGCTTCCGGACTAGCGGAAACCCAGATACGCAGTATTTT. Translating it yields CSFRTSGNPDTQYF.

CDR3 sequence reads: CASSRGRGGVTDTQYF. The CDR3 nucleotides read TGTGCCAGCAGCCGAGGGCGGGGAGGGGTCACAGATACGCAGTATTTT. The rearrangement joins TRBV11-2 to TRBJ2-3; the match to TRBD2 covers 7 bases. V lost 5 bases, J lost 2 bases, and 10 bases stayed unmatched. The CDR3 loop spans 16 amino acids. Germline V gives CDR1 SGHAT, CDR2 FQNNGV.

The rearrangement joins TRBV18 to TRBJ2-3; D not certain. The CDR3 has 17 residues. Germline-derived CDR1 and CDR2 are KGHSH and LQKENI. V dropped 6 bases and J dropped 2 bases, with 21 bases sitting between them. The CDR3, as DNA: TGTGCCAGCTCGGAAAGGACGGAAATTCCTACCACAGATACGCAGTATTTT. Amino acids: CASSERTEIPTTDTQYF.

The chain is built from TRBV5-1 and TRBJ2-7; 9 bases are shared with TRBD2. Trimming took 2 bases from V and 2 from J; bases not matched to a gene: 2. CDR1 is SGHRS, CDR2 YFSETQ, per germline. The CDR3 length is 14 residues. CDR3: CASSLAGGTYEQYF. For the CDR3, the DNA is TGCGCCAGCAGCTTAGCGGGAGGAACCTACGAGCAGTACTTC.

V is TRBV11-2 and J is TRBJ1-1; D is possibly TRBD1 (6 bases). Trimming stripped 4 bases from V and 6 bases from J, with 12 bases between. This CDR3 is 13 amino acids long. CDR1 and CDR2 (germline): SGHAT, FQNNGV. Written as DNA, the CDR3 is TGTGCCAGCAGCTCCCGGGAGGGGGCTGAAGCTTTCTTT. Amino acid sequence: CASSSREGAEAFF.

The chain uses TRBV18 and TRBJ2-5; 9 nucleotides align to TRBD1. The CDR3 contains 15 residues. CDR1 and CDR2 (germline): KGHSH, LQKENI. The ends lost 3 bases at V and 4 bases at J; junction bases unmatched: 6. In DNA, the CDR3 is TGTGCCAGCTCACCGCGGACAGGGGTGGGAGAGACCCAGTACTTC. Amino acid sequence: CASSPRTGVGETQYF. The complete variable domain, with remaining parts taken from reference TRBV18 and TRBJ2-5, reads NAGVMQNPRHLVRRRGQEARLRCSPMKGHSHVYWYRQLPEEGLKFMVYLQKENIIDESGMPKERFSAEFPKEGPSILRIQQVVRGDSAAYFCASSPRTGVGETQYFGPGTRLLVL.

The V gene is TRBV18, the J gene TRBJ2-7; weak D call: TRBD1 (6 bases). Trimming stripped 2 bases from V and 3 bases from J, with 14 bases between. The CDR3 is made up of 15 amino acids. Germline V CDR1 and CDR2: KGHSH, LQKENI. CDR3 DNA sequence: TGTGCCAGCTCACCATACCGGGACATGGTCTACGAGCAGTACTTC. Translating gives CASSPYRDMVYEQYF.

This clone appeared once. This chain connects TRBV6-6 to TRBJ1-6, with 9 bases aligning to TRBD1. V was clipped by 5 bases and J by 10 bases; unmatched bases: 9. The CDR3 runs 15 residues. Germline CDR1 MNHNY, CDR2 SVGAGI (reference sequence). The CDR3 spells CASSPSGQGRSPLHF. Here the CDR3 DNA reads TGTGCCAGCAGTCCATCGGGACAGGGCAGGTCACCCCTCCACTTT.

Only a few counts were recorded for this clone. CDR3: CSVEEWQNTEAFF. The CDR3 DNA follows: TGCAGCGTTGAAGAGTGGCAGAACACTGAAGCTTTCTTT. The rearrangement uses TRBV29-1 and TRBJ1-1; no definite D call. This CDR3 is built from 13 residues. CDR1 SQVTM and CDR2 ANQGSEA come from the germline V gene. Trimming pared 0 bases from V and 1 base from J, leaving 6 bases between.

The V call is TRBV29-1, the J call TRBJ2-2; TRBD1 agrees at 7 bases. This CDR3 region has 15 residues. The germline gives CDR1 SQVTM, CDR2 ANQGSEA. The V segment lost 6 bases and the J segment 2 bases; nucleotides outside the gene matches: 9. This chain's CDR3 is CSVVTGTANTGELFF. CDR3 bases: TGCAGCGTCGTAACCGGGACAGCCAACACCGGGGAGCTGTTTTTT.

This chain joins TRBV29-1 and TRBJ2-7, with D possibly being TRBD2 (6 bases). The CDR3 runs to 14 residues. Germline loops: CDR1 SQVTM, CDR2 ANQGSEA. V dropped 7 bases and J dropped 1 base, with 17 bases sitting between them. The CDR3 sequence is CSAGGLEGSYEQYF. The CDR3 DNA is TGCAGCGCTGGCGGCTTGGAGGGGTCCTACGAGCAGTACTTC.